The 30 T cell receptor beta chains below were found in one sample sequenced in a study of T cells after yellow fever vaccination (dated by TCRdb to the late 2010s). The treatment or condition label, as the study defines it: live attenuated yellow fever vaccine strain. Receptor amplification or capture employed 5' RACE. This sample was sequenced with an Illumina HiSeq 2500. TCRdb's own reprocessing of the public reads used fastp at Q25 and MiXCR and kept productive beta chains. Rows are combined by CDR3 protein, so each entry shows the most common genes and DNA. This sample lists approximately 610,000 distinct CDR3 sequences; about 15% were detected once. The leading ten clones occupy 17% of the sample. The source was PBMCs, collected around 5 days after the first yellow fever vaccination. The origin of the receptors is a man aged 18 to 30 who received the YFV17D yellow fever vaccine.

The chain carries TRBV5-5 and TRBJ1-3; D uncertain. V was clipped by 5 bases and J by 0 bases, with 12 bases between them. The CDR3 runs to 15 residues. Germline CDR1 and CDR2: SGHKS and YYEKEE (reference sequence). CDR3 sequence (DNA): TGTGCCAGCAGTGGCCGGGGTCTCTCTGGAAACACCATATATTTT. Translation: CASSGRGLSGNTIYF.

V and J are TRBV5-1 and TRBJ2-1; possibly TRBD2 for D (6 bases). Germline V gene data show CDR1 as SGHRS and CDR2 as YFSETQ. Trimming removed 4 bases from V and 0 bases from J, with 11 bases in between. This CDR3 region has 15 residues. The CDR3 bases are TGCGCCAGCAGCAGAACTAGCCGCTCCTACAATGAGCAGTTCTTC. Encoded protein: CASSRTSRSYNEQFF. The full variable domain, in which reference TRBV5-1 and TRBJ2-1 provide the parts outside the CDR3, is KAGVTQTPRYLIKTRGQQVTLSCSPISGHRSVSWYQQTPGQGLQFLFEYFSETQRNKGNFPGRFSGRQFSNSRSEMNVSTLELGDSALYLCASSRTSRSYNEQFFGPGTRLTVL.

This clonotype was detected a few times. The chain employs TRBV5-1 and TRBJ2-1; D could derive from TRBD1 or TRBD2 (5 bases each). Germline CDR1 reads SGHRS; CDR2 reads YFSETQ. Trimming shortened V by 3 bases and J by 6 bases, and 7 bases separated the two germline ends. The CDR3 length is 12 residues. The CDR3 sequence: CASSWDGNEQFF. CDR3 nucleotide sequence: TGCGCCAGCAGCTGGGACGGCAATGAGCAGTTCTTC.

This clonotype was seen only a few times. The CDR3 protein is CASSQGSAPAPDTQYF. The CDR3 coding sequence is TGTGCCAGCAGCCAAGGGTCAGCTCCGGCCCCAGATACGCAGTATTTT. The rearrangement joins TRBV7-2 to TRBJ2-3; D gene ambiguous. CDR1 is SGHTA and CDR2 is FQGNSA in the germline V gene. V lost 5 bases and J lost 4, with 19 bases in between. CDR3 length equals 16 residues.

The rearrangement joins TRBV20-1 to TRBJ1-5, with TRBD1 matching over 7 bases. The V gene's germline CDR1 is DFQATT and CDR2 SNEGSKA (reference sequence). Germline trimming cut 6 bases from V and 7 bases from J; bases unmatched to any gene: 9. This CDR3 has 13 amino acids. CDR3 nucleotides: TGCAGTGCCCCACGACAGGGCGGACAGCCCCAGCATTTT. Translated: CSAPRQGGQPQHF.

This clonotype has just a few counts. CDR3 protein: CATWSGQGYTF. CDR3 bases: TGTGCCACCTGGTCGGGGCAAGGCTACACCTTC. The chain has TRBV19 and TRBJ1-2; a weak D match, TRBD1 (5 bases). This CDR3 comprises 11 residues. CDR1 is LNHDA, CDR2 SQIVND, per germline (reference sequence). V dropped 10 bases and J dropped 8 bases, with 14 bases sitting between them.

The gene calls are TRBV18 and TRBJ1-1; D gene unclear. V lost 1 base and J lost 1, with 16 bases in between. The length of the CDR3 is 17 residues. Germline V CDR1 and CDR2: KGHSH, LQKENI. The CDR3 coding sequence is TGTGCCAGCTCACCACACGCCTTTATCCGAGAGAACACTGAAGCTTTCTTT. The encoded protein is CASSPHAFIRENTEAFF.

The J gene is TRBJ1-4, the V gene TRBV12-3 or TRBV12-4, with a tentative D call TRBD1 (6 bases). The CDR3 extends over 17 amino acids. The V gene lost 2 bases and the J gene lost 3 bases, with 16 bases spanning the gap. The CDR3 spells CASSLPIQGLANEKLFF. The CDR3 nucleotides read TGTGCCAGCAGTTTACCCATACAGGGTTTGGCTAATGAAAAACTGTTTTTT.

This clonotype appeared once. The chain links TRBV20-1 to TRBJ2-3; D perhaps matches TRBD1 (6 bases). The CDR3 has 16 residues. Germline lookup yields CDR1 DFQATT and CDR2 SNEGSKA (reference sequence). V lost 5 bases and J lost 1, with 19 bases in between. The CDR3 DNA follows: TGCAGTGCTTACTCCCCTTTGGGGGCGGGCACAGATACGCAGTATTTT. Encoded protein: CSAYSPLGAGTDTQYF.

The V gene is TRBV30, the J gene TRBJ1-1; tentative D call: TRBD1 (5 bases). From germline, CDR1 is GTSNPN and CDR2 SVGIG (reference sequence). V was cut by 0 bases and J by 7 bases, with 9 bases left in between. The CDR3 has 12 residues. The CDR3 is CAWSVGVREAFF. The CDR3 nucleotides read TGTGCCTGGAGTGTGGGGGTCCGTGAAGCTTTCTTT.

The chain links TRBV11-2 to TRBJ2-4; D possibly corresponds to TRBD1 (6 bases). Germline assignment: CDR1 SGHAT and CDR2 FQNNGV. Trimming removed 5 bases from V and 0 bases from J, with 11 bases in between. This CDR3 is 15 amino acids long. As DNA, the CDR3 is TGTGCCAGCAGCGGAAAACAGGGAGCCAAAAACATTCAGTACTTC. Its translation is CASSGKQGAKNIQYF.

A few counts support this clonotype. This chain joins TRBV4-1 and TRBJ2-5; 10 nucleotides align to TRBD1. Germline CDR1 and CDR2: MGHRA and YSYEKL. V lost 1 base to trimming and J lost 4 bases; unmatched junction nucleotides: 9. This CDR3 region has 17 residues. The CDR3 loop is CASSQAPGQGIVETQYF. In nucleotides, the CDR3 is TGCGCCAGCAGCCAAGCACCGGGACAGGGGATTGTAGAGACCCAGTACTTC.

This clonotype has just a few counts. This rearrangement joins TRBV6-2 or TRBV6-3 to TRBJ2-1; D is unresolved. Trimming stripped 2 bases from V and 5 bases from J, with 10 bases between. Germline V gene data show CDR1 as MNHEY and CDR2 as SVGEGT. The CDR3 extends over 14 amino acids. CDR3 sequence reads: CASSYPRLNNEQFF. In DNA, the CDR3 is TGTGCCAGCAGTTACCCCAGGCTCAACAATGAGCAGTTCTTC.

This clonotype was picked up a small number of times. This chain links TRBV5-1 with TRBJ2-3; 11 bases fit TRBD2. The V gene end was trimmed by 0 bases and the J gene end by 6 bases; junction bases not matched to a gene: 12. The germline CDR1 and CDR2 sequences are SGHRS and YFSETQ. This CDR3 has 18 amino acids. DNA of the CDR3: TGCGCCAGCAGCTTGGGGCAGTTAGCGGGGGGGCCAGGGGATACGCAGTATTTT. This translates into CASSLGQLAGGPGDTQYF.

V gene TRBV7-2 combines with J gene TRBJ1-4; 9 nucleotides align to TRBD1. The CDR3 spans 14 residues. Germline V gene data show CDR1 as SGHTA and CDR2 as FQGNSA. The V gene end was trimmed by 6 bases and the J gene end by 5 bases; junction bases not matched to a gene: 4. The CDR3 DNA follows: TGTGCCAGCAGGTGGGGGACAGGGAATGAAAAACTGTTTTTT. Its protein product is CASRWGTGNEKLFF.

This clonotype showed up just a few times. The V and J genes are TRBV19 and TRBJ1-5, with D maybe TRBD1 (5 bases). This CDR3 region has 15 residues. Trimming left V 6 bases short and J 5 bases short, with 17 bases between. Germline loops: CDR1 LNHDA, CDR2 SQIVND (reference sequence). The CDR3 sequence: CASSGTYPSYQPQHF. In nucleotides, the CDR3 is TGTGCCAGTAGCGGGACGTACCCCTCTTATCAGCCCCAGCATTTT.

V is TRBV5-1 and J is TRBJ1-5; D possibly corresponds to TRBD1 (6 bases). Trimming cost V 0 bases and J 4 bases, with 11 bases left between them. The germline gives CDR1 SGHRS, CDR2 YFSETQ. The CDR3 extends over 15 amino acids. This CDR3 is CASSLVQGINQPQHF. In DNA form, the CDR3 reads TGCGCCAGCAGCTTGGTGCAGGGGATAAATCAGCCCCAGCATTTT.

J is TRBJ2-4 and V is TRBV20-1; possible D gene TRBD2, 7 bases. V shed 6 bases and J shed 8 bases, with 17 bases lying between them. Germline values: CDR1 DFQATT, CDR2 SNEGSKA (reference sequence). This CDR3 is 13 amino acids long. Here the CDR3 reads CSARDQGRDIQYF. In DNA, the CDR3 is TGCAGTGCCCGCGACCAGGGGAGGGACATTCAGTACTTC.

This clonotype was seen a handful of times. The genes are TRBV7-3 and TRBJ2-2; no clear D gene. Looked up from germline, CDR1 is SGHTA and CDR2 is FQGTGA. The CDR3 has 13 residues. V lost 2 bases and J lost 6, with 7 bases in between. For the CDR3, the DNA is TGTGCCAGCAGCTTACTCCCTTCCGGGGAGCTGTTTTTT. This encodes CASSLLPSGELFF.

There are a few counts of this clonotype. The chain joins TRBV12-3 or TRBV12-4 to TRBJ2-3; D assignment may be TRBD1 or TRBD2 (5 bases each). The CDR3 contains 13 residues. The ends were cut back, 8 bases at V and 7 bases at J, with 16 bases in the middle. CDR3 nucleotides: TGTGCCAGCGGGGGACGGTACCTAAATACGCAGTATTTT. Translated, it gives CASGGRYLNTQYF.

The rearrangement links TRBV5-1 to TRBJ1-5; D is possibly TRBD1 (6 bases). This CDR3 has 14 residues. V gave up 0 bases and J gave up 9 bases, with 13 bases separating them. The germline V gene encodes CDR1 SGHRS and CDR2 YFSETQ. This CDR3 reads CASSLDTGYSPQHF. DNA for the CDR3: TGCGCCAGCAGCTTGGATACAGGGTATTCGCCCCAGCATTTT. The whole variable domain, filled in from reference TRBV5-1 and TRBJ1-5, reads KAGVTQTPRYLIKTRGQQVTLSCSPISGHRSVSWYQQTPGQGLQFLFEYFSETQRNKGNFPGRFSGRQFSNSRSEMNVSTLELGDSALYLCASSLDTGYSPQHFGDGTRLSIL.

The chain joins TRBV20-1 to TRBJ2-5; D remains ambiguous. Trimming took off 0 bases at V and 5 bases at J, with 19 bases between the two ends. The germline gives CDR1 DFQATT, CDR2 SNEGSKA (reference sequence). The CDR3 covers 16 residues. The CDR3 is CSARDRGDRLWETQYF. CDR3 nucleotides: TGCAGTGCTAGAGATCGAGGAGATCGTCTCTGGGAGACCCAGTACTTC.

The CDR3: CASRLDTGGDGYTF. The CDR3 DNA reads TGTGCCAGCAGGCTAGATACAGGGGGCGATGGCTACACCTTC. J is TRBJ1-2 and V is TRBV6-1; 9 nucleotides match TRBD1. Germline CDR1 reads MNHNS; CDR2 reads SASEGT. The CDR3 runs to 14 residues. V shed 6 bases and J 6 bases; nucleotides not matched to a gene: 8.

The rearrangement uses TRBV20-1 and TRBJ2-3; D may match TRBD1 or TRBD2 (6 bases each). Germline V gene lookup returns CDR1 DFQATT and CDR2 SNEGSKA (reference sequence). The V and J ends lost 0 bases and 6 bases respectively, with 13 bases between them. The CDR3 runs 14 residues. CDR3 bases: TGCAGTGCTAGAGATACGGGGGCTTGGGATACGCAGTATTTT. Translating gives CSARDTGAWDTQYF.

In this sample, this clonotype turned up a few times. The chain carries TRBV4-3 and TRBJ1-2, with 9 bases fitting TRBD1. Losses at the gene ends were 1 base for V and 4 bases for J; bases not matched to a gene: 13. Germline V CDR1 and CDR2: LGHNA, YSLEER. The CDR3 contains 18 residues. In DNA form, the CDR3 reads TGCGCCAGCAGCCAAGTAAGGACAGGGGATTACTTATCCTATGGCTACACCTTC. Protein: CASSQVRTGDYLSYGYTF.

The CDR3 is CAWSLRGRDTQYF. The CDR3 DNA follows: TGTGCCTGGAGCCTAAGGGGTAGGGATACGCAGTATTTT. The chain couples TRBV30 to TRBJ2-3, with D perhaps matching TRBD1 (5 bases). From germline, CDR1 is GTSNPN and CDR2 SVGIG (reference sequence). The V end lost 3 bases, the J end lost 6 bases, and 13 bases lay between the germline ends. The CDR3 runs 13 residues.

The CDR3 sequence is CSASSGSNTEAFF. For the CDR3, the DNA is TGCAGTGCTAGCTCGGGGAGTAACACTGAAGCTTTCTTT. The chain has TRBV20-1 and TRBJ1-1; no clear D. Germline CDR1 and CDR2: DFQATT and SNEGSKA (reference sequence). Trimming removed 3 bases at V and 2 bases at J, with 10 bases between. The CDR3 consists of 13 residues.

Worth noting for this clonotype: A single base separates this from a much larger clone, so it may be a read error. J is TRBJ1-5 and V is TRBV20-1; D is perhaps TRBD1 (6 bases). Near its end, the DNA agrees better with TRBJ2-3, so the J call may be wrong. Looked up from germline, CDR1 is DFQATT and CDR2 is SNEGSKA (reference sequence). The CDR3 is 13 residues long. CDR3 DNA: TGCAGTGCTAGGAAAGGGGGTTATCAGCCCCAGTATTTT. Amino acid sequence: CSARKGGYQPQYF.

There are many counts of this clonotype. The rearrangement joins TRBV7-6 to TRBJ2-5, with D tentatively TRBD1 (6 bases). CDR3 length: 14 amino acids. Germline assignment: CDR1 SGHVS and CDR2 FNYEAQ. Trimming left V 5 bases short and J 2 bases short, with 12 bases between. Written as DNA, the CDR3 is TGTGCCAGCAGCCCGTGGACAGCTCAAGAGACCCAGTACTTC. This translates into CASSPWTAQETQYF. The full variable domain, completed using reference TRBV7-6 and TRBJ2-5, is GAGVSQSPRYKVTKRGQDVALRCDPISGHVSLYWYRQALGQGPEFLTYFNYEAQQDKSGLPNDRFSAERPEGSISTLTIQRTEQRDSAMYRCASSPWTAQETQYFGPGTRLLVL.

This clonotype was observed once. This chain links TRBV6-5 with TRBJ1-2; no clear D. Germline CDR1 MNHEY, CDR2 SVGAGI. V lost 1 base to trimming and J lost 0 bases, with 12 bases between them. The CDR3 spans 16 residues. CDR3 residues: CASSYLVGSANYGYTF. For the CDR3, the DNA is TGTGCCAGCAGTTACTTGGTCGGCAGCGCTAACTATGGCTACACCTTC.